These 5 T cell receptor beta chains share one sample of origin, sequenced in a study of tumor and adjacent non-tumor tissue in lung cancer. Three rounds of nested PCR, following a modified ARM-PCR protocol, produced the TCRbeta library. In TCRdb, the multiplex PCR reads were re-called with MiXCR into one record per CDR3 protein. The table shows about 100,000 distinct CDR3 sequences, with less than 75% occurring only once. No cell sorting was done before RNA was extracted from the tissue. Distant lung tissue was collected more than 3 cm away from the tumor edge. Sequencing used distant non-tumor lung tissue. Receptor source: a man aged 25-40 years with non-small cell lung cancer.

In its sample, this clonotype was seen once. J is TRBJ2-3 and V is TRBV6-6, with unresolved D. Trimming shortened V by 2 bases and J by 11 bases, and 11 bases separated the two germline ends. Germline V gene lookup returns CDR1 MNHNY and CDR2 SVGAGI (reference sequence). This CDR3 is built from 12 residues. CDR3 sequence: CASSYRADMQYF. The CDR3 bases are TGTGCCAGCAGTTACCGGGCAGACATGCAGTATTTT.

V and J are TRBV18 and TRBJ2-2; D unclear. V was clipped by 5 bases and J by 3 bases, with 16 bases between them. This CDR3 spans 16 amino acids. Germline V gene data show CDR1 as KGHSH and CDR2 as LQKENI. The DNA of the CDR3 is TGTGCCAGCTCATTACATCCGACTGAGTACACCGGGGAGCTGTTTTTT. Protein sequence: CASSLHPTEYTGELFF.

This clonotype is a singleton in its sample. The chain uses TRBV6-5 and TRBJ2-7, with D possibly TRBD1 on 6 matching bases. Per the germline V gene, CDR1 is MNHEY and CDR2 is SVGAGI. Between the trimmed V and J ends, which lost 9 bases and 3 bases, there was a span of 12 bases. This CDR3 spans 12 amino acids. The CDR3 DNA sequence: TGTGCCAGTCGCCCAGGGGTCTACGAGCAGTACTTC. Amino acid sequence: CASRPGVYEQYF.

On this clonotype: A much larger clone differs from this one at a single base, so this may be a read error. The chain recombines TRBV6-1 with TRBJ1-6; D gene uncertain. The V gene's germline CDR1 is MNHNS and CDR2 SASEGT. This CDR3 has 14 amino acids. CDR3 nucleotide sequence: TGTGCCGGCAGCCTCGGCCCCGCGGCTTCACCCCTCCACTTT. Translating it yields CAGSLGPAASPLHF.

As for this clonotype: An end of the junction differs from the germline gene, which may be a read error. This chain connects TRBV4-1 to TRBJ2-6, with D uncertain. The CDR3 extends over 17 amino acids. Germline V gives CDR1 MGHRA, CDR2 YSYEKL. The CDR3 sequence is CASSQEATISEANVLTF. The CDR3 DNA is TGCGCCAGCAGCCAAGAAGCGACCATCTCTGAGGCCAACGTCCTCACTTTC.